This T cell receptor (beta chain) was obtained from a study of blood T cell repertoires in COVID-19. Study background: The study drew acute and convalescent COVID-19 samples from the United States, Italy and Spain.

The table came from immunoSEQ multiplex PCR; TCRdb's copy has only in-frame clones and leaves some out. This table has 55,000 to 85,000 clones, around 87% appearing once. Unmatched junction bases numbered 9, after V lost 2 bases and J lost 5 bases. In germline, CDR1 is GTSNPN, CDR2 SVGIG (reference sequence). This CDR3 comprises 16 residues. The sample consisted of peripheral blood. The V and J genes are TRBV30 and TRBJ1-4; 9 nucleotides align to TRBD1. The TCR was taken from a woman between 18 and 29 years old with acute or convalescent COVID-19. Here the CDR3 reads CAWSSGTGIGNEKLFF. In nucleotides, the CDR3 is TGTGCCTGGAGTTCCGGGACAGGGATCGGAAATGAAAAACTGTTTTTT.